These 18 T cell receptor beta chains came from one sample sequenced in a study of identical twins. In TCRdb, the 5' RACE reads were re-called with MiXCR into one record per CDR3 protein. The table shows 300,000 to 400,000 distinct CDR3 sequences, with roughly 9% occurring only once. Sequenced material: naive T cells sorted from blood. The receptors derive from a woman aged 45-59 years in good health.

There are a few counts of this clonotype. The chain carries TRBV5-1 and TRBJ2-2; D is perhaps TRBD2 (5 bases). The CDR3 is made up of 14 amino acids. Germline V lookup: CDR1 SGHRS, CDR2 YFSETQ. V lost 6 bases and J lost 5, with 14 bases in between. Written as DNA, the CDR3 is TGCGCCAGCACCTCGGGGATTGAAACCGGGGAGCTGTTTTTT. It encodes CASTSGIETGELFF.

In its sample, this clonotype was seen a few times. The CDR3 DNA is TGCGCCAGCAGCCCGTACAGGGGAGGAAACACTGAAGCTTTCTTT. Amino acids: CASSPYRGGNTEAFF. The rearrangement links TRBV4-1 to TRBJ1-1, with 7 nucleotides matching TRBD1. CDR1 and CDR2 from the germline V gene are MGHRA and YSYEKL. V trimming: 4 bases; J trimming: 2 bases; junction bases outside the gene matches: 7. The CDR3 covers 15 residues.

The chain carries TRBV25-1 and TRBJ2-3; 7 bases match TRBD2. Losses at the gene ends were 1 base for V and 5 bases for J; bases not matched to a gene: 3. The CDR3 consists of 14 residues. Germline V gene data show CDR1 as MGHDK and CDR2 as SYGVNS. The CDR3 DNA reads as TGTGCCAGCAGTGAATCTGGCGGGGGAGATACGCAGTATTTT. Its translation: CASSESGGGDTQYF. The full variable domain, completed using reference TRBV25-1 and TRBJ2-3, is EADIYQTPRYLVIGTGKKITLECSQTMGHDKMYWYQQDPGMELHLIHYSYGVNSTEKGDLSSESTVSRIRTEHFPLTLESARPSHTSQYLCASSESGGGDTQYFGPGTRLTVL.

The chain recombines TRBV11-2 with TRBJ2-3; possibly TRBD2 for D (5 bases). CDR3 length equals 13 residues. CDR1 is SGHAT and CDR2 is FQNNGV in the germline V gene. The V gene lost 3 bases and the J gene lost 8 bases, with 12 bases spanning the gap. The chain's CDR3 is CASSFSTSGTQYF. The CDR3 bases are TGTGCCAGCAGCTTCAGCACTAGTGGTACGCAGTATTTT.

This clonotype has only a few counts. In DNA form, the CDR3 reads TGTGCCAGCAGCCGAGGGAGGGGAGGTAATCAGCCCCAGCATTTT. Protein product: CASSRGRGGNQPQHF. The chain carries TRBV3-1 and TRBJ1-5; possible D gene TRBD1, 5 bases. The CDR3 sequence is 15 residues long. V gave up 4 bases and J gave up 4 bases, with 14 bases separating them. The germline V gene has CDR1 LGHDT and CDR2 YNNKEL (reference sequence).

The V and J genes are TRBV7-8 and TRBJ2-1, with 12 bases lining up with TRBD2. Germline CDR1 and CDR2: SGHVS and FQNEAQ. V was pared by 5 bases and J by 4 bases, with 9 bases of the junction left unmatched. CDR3 length: 17 residues. The CDR3 DNA reads TGTGCCAGCAGCCCAAAATCGACTAGCGGGAGATACAATGAGCAGTTCTTC. This translates into CASSPKSTSGRYNEQFF.

Ten or more counts support this clonotype. The rearrangement uses TRBV5-1 and TRBJ2-1; D is ambiguous. Trimming pared 1 base from V and 7 bases from J, leaving 12 bases between. This CDR3 comprises 14 residues. The V gene's germline CDR1 is SGHRS and CDR2 YFSETQ. Here the CDR3 reads CASSLIRAANEQFF. The CDR3 coding sequence is TGCGCCAGCAGCTTGATTCGCGCGGCAAATGAGCAGTTCTTC.

This clonotype turned up a few times. The genes are TRBV3-1 and TRBJ2-3; D not certain. In germline, CDR1 is LGHDT, CDR2 YNNKEL (reference sequence). CDR3 length equals 13 residues. Trimming pared 2 bases from V and 5 bases from J, leaving 8 bases between. CDR3 sequence (DNA): TGTGCCAGCAGCCAATGGGCCGAAGATACGCAGTATTTT. Protein sequence: CASSQWAEDTQYF.

This clonotype appeared a few times. The CDR3 sequence: CASSSGGEGEQFF. The CDR3 DNA is TGTGCCAGCAGCTCAGGGGGCGAAGGTGAGCAGTTCTTC. The chain carries TRBV7-2 and TRBJ2-1, with 8 bases that match TRBD1. Per the germline V gene, CDR1 is SGHTA and CDR2 is FQGNSA. The V segment lost 4 bases and the J segment 9 bases; nucleotides outside the gene matches: 5. The CDR3 sequence is 13 residues long. Together with reference TRBV7-2 and TRBJ2-1, the CDR3 gives the full variable domain: GAGVSQSPSNKVTEKGKDVELRCDPISGHTALYWYRQSLGQGLEFLIYFQGNSAPDKSGLPSDRFSAERTGGSVSTLTIQRTQQEDSAVYLCASSSGGEGEQFFGPGTRLTVL.

The chain links TRBV5-6 to TRBJ2-7, with 8 bases that match TRBD2. With 1 base clipped from V and 5 bases from J, the junction kept 8 bases outside the gene matches. CDR1 SGHDT and CDR2 YYEEEE come from the germline V gene. CDR3 size: 15 residues. The chain's CDR3 is CASSLPLAGTHEQYF. As DNA, the CDR3 is TGTGCCAGCAGCTTGCCCTTAGCGGGAACCCACGAGCAGTACTTC. Full variable domain (outside the CDR3, taken from reference TRBV5-6 and TRBJ2-7): DAGVTQSPTHLIKTRGQQVTLRCSPKSGHDTVSWYQQALGQGPQFIFQYYEEEERQRGNFPDRFSGHQFPNYSSELNVNALLLGDSALYLCASSLPLAGTHEQYFGPGTRLTVT.

This clonotype was seen a few times. The rearrangement links TRBV5-5 to TRBJ2-7, with D unclear. The CDR3 is made up of 13 amino acids. V lost 2 bases and J lost 5, with 11 bases in between. The germline gives CDR1 SGHKS, CDR2 YYEKEE (reference sequence). The CDR3 DNA reads TGTGCCAGCAGCTTTATAGGTCGGGACGAGCAGTACGTC. Amino acids: CASSFIGRDEQYV.

The chain joins TRBV19 to TRBJ2-7, with D perhaps given as TRBD1 or TRBD2 (5 bases each). The CDR3 sequence is 13 residues long. Trimming removed 9 bases from V and 3 bases from J, with 15 bases in between. Germline lookup yields CDR1 LNHDA and CDR2 SQIVND (reference sequence). For the CDR3, the DNA is TGTGCCAGCAAGAAGGGTGGGGGCTACGAGCAGTACTTC. Its translation is CASKKGGGYEQYF.

The chain carries TRBV7-3 and TRBJ2-7; D is uncertain. From germline, CDR1 is SGHTA and CDR2 FQGTGA. V dropped 8 bases and J dropped 6 bases, with 14 bases sitting between them. The CDR3 runs 12 residues. The CDR3 DNA follows: TGTGCCAGCGGCCAGGTCGAAGGCGAGCAGTACTTC. Residues: CASGQVEGEQYF.

This clonotype was found a few times. The chain combines TRBV6-1 with TRBJ2-7; 13 bases map to TRBD2. After removal of 3 bases from V and 4 bases from J, the junction contained 6 bases not matched to a gene. The CDR3 totals 16 residues. Germline V gives CDR1 MNHNS, CDR2 SASEGT. The CDR3 protein is CASSELGLAGVYEQYV. For the CDR3, the DNA is TGTGCCAGCAGTGAGCTCGGACTAGCGGGAGTTTACGAGCAGTACGTC.

This clonotype appeared many times. The V call is TRBV24-1, the J call TRBJ2-2; the D gene is possibly TRBD2 (5 bases). From germline, CDR1 is KGHDR and CDR2 SFDVKD. V was pared by 9 bases and J by 6 bases, with 16 bases between. The CDR3 runs to 14 residues. The CDR3 DNA sequence: TGTGCCACCGGGATAGGAGGTCTGTCCGGGGAGCTGTTTTTT. It codes for CATGIGGLSGELFF.

This clonotype showed up just a few times. V usage is TRBV6-6 and J usage is TRBJ2-1, with D perhaps TRBD2 (6 bases). CDR1 MNHNY and CDR2 SVGAGI come from the germline V gene (reference sequence). Between the trimmed V and J ends, which lost 6 bases and 5 bases, there was a span of 17 bases. The CDR3 sequence is 15 residues long. The CDR3 spells CASRQSPSGDNEQFF. DNA for the CDR3: TGTGCCAGCAGACAATCACCGTCGGGAGACAATGAGCAGTTCTTC.

This clonotype was seen only a few times. The chain uses TRBV20-1 and TRBJ2-1; D unclear. Trimming removed 0 bases from V and 2 bases from J, with 8 bases in between. Germline CDR1 reads DFQATT; CDR2 reads SNEGSKA (reference sequence). The CDR3 loop spans 14 amino acids. The DNA for the CDR3 is TGCAGTGCTAGAGAGGTTTTACCCTACAATGAGCAGTTCTTC. This gives the protein CSAREVLPYNEQFF.

This clonotype showed up just a few times. The V gene is TRBV27, the J gene TRBJ2-2, with 9 bases identical to TRBD1. Germline CDR1 is MNHEY and CDR2 is SMNVEV (reference sequence). Trimming cost V 8 bases and J 2 bases; bases outside gene matches: 6. The CDR3 consists of 15 residues. The DNA for the CDR3 is TGTGCCAGCGCCCCGACAGGGGGAAACACCGGGGAGCTGTTTTTT. Translating gives CASAPTGGNTGELFF.